A selection of T cell receptor beta chains follows, all from one sample in a study of blood T cell repertoires in COVID-19. Sequencing used immunoSEQ multiplex PCR; TCRdb keeps in-frame clones, though not all of them. The sample gives 140,000 to 150,000 clones, over 75% of which show up once; 10% to 15% is in the top ten. The sequenced sample consisted of peripheral blood. The receptors were gathered from a man between 60 and 75 years old with active or convalescent COVID-19. Both conserved end residues are part of each CDR3. Fields, in order: J gene, V gene, CDR3 protein.

>TRBJ1-6|TRBV7-9
CASSFGQGGSPLHF
>TRBJ1-1|TRBV6-5
CASSWGPQNTEAFF
>TRBJ2-1|TRBV7-2
CASSLAGQGLQNEQFF
>TRBJ2-6|TRBV25-1
CASSESGANVLTF
>TRBJ2-7|TRBV7-8
CASSSDRYPYEQYF
>TRBJ2-3|TRBV19
CASSPQGGRWDTQYF
>TRBJ2-7|TRBV3-1/TRBV3-2
CASRMPGSGEQYF
>TRBJ2-3|TRBV7-3
CASSIDGTRTDTQYF
>TRBJ1-2|TRBV5-4
CASSPRQGAAYGYTF
>TRBJ1-5|TRBV5-5
CASSPQFVGQPQHF
>TRBJ2-2|TRBV19
CASSVQGFNTGELFF
>TRBJ1-1|TRBV6-2/TRBV6-3
CASSTQNQGTMNTEAFF
>TRBJ2-1|TRBV15
CATSRGRLAGGYNEQFF
>TRBJ1-6|TRBV12-3/TRBV12-4
CASRYRDSPLHF
>TRBJ1-4|TRBV10-3
CASSDRGRLGNEKLFF
>TRBJ1-4|TRBV11-2
CASSLENRGQYEKLFF
>TRBJ1-2|TRBV20-1
CSARQDYGYTF
>TRBJ2-3|TRBV7-3
CASSPDRGRTDTQYF
>TRBJ2-3|TRBV3-1/TRBV3-2
CASSQGGLADTDTQYF
>TRBJ2-3|TRBV7-2
CASSLGSGDTQYF
>TRBJ2-1|TRBV10-3
CAIKGVRAAEQFF
>TRBJ1-2|TRBV7-2
CASSRQGAALSGYTF
>TRBJ1-4|TRBV4-2
CASSPAGTVTNEKLFF
>TRBJ1-2|TRBV18
CASSPGPAGVGYTF
>TRBJ2-3|TRBV28
CASLGGTDTQYF
>TRBJ1-6|TRBV28
CASSFQGSNSPLHF
>TRBJ1-6|TRBV9
CASSIRQGGSPLHF
>TRBJ1-4|TRBV27
CASSSGDRGEKLFF
>TRBJ1-5|TRBV6-5
CASRGTGGQPQHF
>TRBJ1-5|TRBV29-1
CSVAPSEGNQPQHF
>TRBJ2-7|TRBV11-2
CASSFLERGNEQYF
>TRBJ1-5|TRBV18
CASSVGAGGNQPQHF
>TRBJ2-7|TRBV4-2
CASSPNSGTGSYEQYF
>TRBJ1-5|TRBV7-2
CASSPTASYSNQPQHF
>TRBJ1-2|TRBV6-5
CASLGVDYGYTF
>TRBJ2-2|TRBV28
CASTGGTNTGELFF